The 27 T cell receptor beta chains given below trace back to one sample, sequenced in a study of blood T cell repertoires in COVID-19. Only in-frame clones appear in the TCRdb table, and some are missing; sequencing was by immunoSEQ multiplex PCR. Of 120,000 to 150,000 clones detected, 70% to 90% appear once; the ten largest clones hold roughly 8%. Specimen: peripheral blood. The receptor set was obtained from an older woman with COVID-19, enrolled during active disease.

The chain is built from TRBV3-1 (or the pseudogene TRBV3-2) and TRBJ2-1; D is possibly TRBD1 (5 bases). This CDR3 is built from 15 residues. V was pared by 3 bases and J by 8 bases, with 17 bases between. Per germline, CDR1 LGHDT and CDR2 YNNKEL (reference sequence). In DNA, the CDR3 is TGTGCCAGCAGCCATTCGGACAAGGGCAGCGATGAGCAGTTCTTC. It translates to CASSHSDKGSDEQFF.

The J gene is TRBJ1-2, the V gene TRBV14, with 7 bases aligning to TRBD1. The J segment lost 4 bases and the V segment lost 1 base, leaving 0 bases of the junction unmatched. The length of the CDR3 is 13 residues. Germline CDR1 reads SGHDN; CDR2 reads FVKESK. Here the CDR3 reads CASSQAGGYGYTF. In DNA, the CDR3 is TGTGCCAGCAGCCAAGCAGGGGGCTATGGCTACACCTTC.

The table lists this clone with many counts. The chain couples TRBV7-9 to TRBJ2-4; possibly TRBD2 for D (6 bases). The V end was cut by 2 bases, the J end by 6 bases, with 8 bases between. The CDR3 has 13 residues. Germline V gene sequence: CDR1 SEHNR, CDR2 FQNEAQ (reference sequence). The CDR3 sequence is CASSLMGGNIQYF. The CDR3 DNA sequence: TGTGCCAGCAGCTTAATGGGGGGAAACATTCAGTACTTC. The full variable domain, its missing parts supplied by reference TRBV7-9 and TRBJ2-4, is DTGVSQNPRHKITKRGQNVTFRCDPISEHNRLYWYRQTLGQGPEFLTYFQNEAQLEKSRLLSDRFSAERPKGSFSTLEIQRTEQGDSAMYLCASSLMGGNIQYFGAGTRLSVL.

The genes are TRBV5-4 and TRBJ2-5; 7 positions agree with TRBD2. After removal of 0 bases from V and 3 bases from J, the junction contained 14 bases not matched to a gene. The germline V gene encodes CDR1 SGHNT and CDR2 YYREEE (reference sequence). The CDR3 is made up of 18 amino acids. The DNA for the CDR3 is TGTGCCAGCAGCTTGGGGGCTAGCGGAATAACCACCAAAGAGACCCAGTACTTC. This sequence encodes CASSLGASGITTKETQYF.

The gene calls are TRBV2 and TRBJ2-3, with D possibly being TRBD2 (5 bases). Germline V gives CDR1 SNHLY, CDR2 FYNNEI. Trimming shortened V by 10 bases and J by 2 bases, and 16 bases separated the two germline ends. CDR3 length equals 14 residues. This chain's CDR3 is CATSGWVSTDTQYF. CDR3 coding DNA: TGTGCCACCTCGGGGTGGGTCTCCACAGATACGCAGTATTTT.

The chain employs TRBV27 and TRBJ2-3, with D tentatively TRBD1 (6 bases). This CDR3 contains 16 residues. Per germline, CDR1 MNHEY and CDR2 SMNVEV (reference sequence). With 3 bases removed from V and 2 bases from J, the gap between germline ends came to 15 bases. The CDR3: CASSFQTGYPTDTQYF. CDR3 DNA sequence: TGTGCCAGCAGTTTTCAGACAGGTTATCCCACAGATACGCAGTATTTT.

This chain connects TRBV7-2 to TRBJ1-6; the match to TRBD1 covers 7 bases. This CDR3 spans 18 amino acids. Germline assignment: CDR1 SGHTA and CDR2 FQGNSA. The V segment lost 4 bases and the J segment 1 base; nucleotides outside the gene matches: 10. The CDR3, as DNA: TGTGCCAGCAGCTCAAGACAGGGTGATAGATCCTATAATTCACCCCTCCACTTT. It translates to CASSSRQGDRSYNSPLHF. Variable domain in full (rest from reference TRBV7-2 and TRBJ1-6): GAGVSQSPSNKVTEKGKDVELRCDPISGHTALYWYRQSLGQGLEFLIYFQGNSAPDKSGLPSDRFSAERTGGSVSTLTIQRTQQEDSAVYLCASSSRQGDRSYNSPLHFGNGTRLTVT.

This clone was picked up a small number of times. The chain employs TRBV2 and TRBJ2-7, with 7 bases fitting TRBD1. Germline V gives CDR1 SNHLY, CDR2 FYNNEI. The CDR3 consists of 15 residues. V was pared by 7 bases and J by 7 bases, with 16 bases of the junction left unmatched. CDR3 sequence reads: CASTGGTVLGGEQYF. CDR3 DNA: TGTGCCAGCACCGGTGGGACAGTACTGGGTGGGGAGCAGTACTTC.

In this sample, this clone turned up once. For the CDR3, the DNA is TGTGCCAGCAGCTCCCCTAGTCGGCTAGCGGGGGGTCAGCAGTTCTTC. Encoded protein: CASSSPSRLAGGQQFF. The chain uses TRBV11-2 and TRBJ2-1; 11 nucleotides line up with TRBD2. CDR1 and CDR2 (germline): SGHAT, FQNNGV. The length of the CDR3 is 16 residues. Trimming removed 4 bases from V and 11 bases from J; junction bases left unmatched: 13. Full variable domain (remainder filled in from reference TRBV11-2 and TRBJ2-1): EAGVAQSPRYKIIEKRQSVAFWCNPISGHATLYWYQQILGQGPKLLIQFQNNGVVDDSQLPKDRFSAERLKGVDSTLKIQPAKLEDSAVYLCASSSPSRLAGGQQFFGPGTRLTVL.

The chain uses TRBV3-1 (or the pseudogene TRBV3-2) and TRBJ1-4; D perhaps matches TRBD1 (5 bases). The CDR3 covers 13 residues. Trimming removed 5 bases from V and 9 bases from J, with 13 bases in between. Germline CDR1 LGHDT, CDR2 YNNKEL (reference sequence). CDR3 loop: CASSWSRQQKLFF. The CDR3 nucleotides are TGTGCCAGCAGCTGGTCCAGACAGCAAAAACTGTTTTTT.

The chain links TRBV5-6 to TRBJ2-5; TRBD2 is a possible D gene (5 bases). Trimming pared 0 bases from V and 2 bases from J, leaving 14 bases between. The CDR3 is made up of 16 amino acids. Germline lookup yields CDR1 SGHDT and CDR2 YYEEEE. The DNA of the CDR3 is TGTGCCAGCAGCTTGGTTGGTGGGTCGGGGCAAGAGACCCAGTACTTC. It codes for CASSLVGGSGQETQYF. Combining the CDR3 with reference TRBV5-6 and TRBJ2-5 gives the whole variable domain DAGVTQSPTHLIKTRGQQVTLRCSPKSGHDTVSWYQQALGQGPQFIFQYYEEEERQRGNFPDRFSGHQFPNYSSELNVNALLLGDSALYLCASSLVGGSGQETQYFGPGTRLLVL.

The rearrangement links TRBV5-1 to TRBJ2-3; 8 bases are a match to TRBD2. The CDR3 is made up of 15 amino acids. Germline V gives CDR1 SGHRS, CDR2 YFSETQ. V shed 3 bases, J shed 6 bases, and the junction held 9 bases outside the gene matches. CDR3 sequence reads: CASSSAIAGGDTQYF. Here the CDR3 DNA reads TGCGCCAGCAGCTCTGCAATCGCGGGGGGTGATACGCAGTATTTT.

The CDR3 DNA reads as TGTGCCAGCAGTTACGCCGGGACAGGGCTGGCTGAAGCTTTCTTT. Its protein product is CASSYAGTGLAEAFF. The V call is TRBV6-2 or TRBV6-3, the J call TRBJ1-1; 9 nucleotides match TRBD1. Looked up from germline, CDR1 is MNHEY and CDR2 is SVGEGT. The CDR3 length is 15 residues. V gave up 2 bases and J gave up 6 bases; unmatched junction bases: 7.

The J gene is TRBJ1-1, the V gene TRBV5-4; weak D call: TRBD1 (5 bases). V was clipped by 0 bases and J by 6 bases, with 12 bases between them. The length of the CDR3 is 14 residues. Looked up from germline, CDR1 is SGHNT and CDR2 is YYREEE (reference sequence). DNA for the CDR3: TGTGCCAGCAGCTTGGGGAGTGGGGGGGCTGAAGCTTTCTTT. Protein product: CASSLGSGGAEAFF.

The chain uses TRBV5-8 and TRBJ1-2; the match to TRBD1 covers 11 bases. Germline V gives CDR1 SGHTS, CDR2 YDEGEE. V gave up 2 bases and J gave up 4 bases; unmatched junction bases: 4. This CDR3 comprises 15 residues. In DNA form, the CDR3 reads TGTGCCAGCAGCTTTTGGACAGGGGGCGGCTATGGCTACACCTTC. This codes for CASSFWTGGGYGYTF.

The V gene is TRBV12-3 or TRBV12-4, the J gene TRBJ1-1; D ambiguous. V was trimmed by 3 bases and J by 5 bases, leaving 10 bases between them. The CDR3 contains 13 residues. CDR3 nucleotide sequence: TGTGCCAGCAGTTTTAGGGAGGAGACTGAAGCTTTCTTT. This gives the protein CASSFREETEAFF.

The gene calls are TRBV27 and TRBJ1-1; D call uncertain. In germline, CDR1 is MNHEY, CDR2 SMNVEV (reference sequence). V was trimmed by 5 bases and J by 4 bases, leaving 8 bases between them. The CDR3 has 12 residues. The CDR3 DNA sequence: TGTGCCAGCAGTACTAGGGCCACTGAAGCTTTCTTT. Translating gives CASSTRATEAFF.

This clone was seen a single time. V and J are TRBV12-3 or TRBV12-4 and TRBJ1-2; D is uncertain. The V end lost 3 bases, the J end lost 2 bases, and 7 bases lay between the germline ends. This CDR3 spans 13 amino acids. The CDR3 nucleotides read TGTGCCAGCAGTTTGAGCCGGAACTATGGCTACACCTTC. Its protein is CASSLSRNYGYTF.

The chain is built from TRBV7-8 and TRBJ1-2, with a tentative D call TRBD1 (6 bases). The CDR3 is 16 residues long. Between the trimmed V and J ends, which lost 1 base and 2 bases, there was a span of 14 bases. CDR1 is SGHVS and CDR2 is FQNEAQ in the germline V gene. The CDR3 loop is CASSLVVGGANYGYTF. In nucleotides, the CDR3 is TGTGCCAGCAGCTTAGTCGTCGGGGGGGCAAACTATGGCTACACCTTC.

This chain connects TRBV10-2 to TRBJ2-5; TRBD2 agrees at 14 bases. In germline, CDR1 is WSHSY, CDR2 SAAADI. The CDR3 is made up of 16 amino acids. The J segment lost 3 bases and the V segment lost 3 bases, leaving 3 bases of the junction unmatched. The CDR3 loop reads CASSDPGLAGEETQYF. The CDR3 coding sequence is TGCGCCAGCAGTGATCCGGGACTAGCGGGGGAAGAGACCCAGTACTTC.

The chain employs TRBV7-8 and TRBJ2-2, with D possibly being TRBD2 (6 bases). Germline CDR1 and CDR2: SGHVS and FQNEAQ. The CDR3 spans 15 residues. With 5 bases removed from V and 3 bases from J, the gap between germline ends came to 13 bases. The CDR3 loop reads CASSLVRGDTGELFF. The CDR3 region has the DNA TGTGCCAGCAGCCTAGTGCGGGGTGACACCGGGGAGCTGTTTTTT.

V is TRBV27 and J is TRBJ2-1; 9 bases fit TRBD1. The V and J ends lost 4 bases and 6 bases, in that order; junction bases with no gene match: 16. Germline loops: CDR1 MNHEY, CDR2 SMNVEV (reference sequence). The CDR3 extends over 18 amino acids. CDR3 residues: CASSSNPNRGLNINEQFF. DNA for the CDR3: TGTGCCAGCAGTTCGAACCCCAACAGGGGGCTGAATATCAATGAGCAGTTCTTC.

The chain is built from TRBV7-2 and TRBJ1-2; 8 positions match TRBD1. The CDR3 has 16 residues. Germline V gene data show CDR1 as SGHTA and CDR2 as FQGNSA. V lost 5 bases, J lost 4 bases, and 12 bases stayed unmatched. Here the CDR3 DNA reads TGTGCCAGCAGCCGCCTTGCAGGGGGCTTGGGCTATGGCTACACCTTC. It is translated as CASSRLAGGLGYGYTF.

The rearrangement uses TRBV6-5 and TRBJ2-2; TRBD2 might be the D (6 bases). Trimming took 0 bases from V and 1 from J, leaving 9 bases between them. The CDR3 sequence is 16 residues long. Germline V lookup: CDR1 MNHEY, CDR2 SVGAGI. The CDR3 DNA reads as TGTGCCAGCAGTTACTCAGGCGGGGAGAACACCGGGGAGCTGTTTTTT. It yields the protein CASSYSGGENTGELFF.

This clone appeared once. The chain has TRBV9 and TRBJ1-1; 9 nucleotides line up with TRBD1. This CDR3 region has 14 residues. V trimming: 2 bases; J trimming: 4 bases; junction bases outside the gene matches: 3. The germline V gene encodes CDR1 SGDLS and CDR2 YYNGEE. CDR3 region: CASSVVTGGTEAFF. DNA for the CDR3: TGTGCCAGCAGCGTCGTGACAGGGGGCACTGAAGCTTTCTTT. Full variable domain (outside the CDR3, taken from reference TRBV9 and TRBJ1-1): DSGVTQTPKHLITATGQRVTLRCSPRSGDLSVYWYQQSLDQGLQFLIQYYNGEERAKGNILERFSAQQFPDLHSELNLSSLELGDSALYFCASSVVTGGTEAFFGQGTRLTVV.

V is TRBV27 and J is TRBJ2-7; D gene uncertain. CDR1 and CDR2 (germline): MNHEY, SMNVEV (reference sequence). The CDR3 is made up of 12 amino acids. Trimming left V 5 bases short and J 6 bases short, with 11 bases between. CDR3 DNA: TGTGCCAGCAGTCCCCGTCTCAGCGAGCAGTACTTC. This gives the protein CASSPRLSEQYF.

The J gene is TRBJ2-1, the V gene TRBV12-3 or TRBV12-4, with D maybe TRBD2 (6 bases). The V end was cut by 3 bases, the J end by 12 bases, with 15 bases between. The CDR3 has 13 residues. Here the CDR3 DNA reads TGTGCCAGCAGTTTTGGGGGGAGAACCTGGCAGTTCTTC. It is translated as CASSFGGRTWQFF.